The 30 T cell receptor beta chains in this list originate from one sample, sequenced in a study of blood T cell repertoires in COVID-19. Libraries were prepared by immunoSEQ multiplex PCR; TCRdb keeps only in-frame clonotypes and omits some of them. The sample holds fewer than 200,000 clones, around 74% seen once. Material: peripheral blood. The source of these receptors is an elderly woman with acute or convalescent COVID-19.

The rearrangement links TRBV4-2 to TRBJ2-2; a possible D gene is TRBD1 (5 bases). The CDR3 runs to 18 residues. Trimming left V 5 bases short and J 0 bases short, with 19 bases between. In germline, CDR1 is LGHNA, CDR2 YNFKEQ. The CDR3 region has the DNA TGTGCCAGCAGCTCATTAGGGGCTAGAGGTCCGAACACCGGGGAGCTGTTTTTT. Translated, it gives CASSSLGARGPNTGELFF.

In DNA, the CDR3 is TGCGCCAGCAGCCGACTGACAGGGGAGAACACTGAAGCTTTCTTT. It yields the protein CASSRLTGENTEAFF. The gene calls are TRBV5-1 and TRBJ1-1; TRBD1 matches at 8 bases. The CDR3 sequence is 15 residues long. The trim removed 4 bases at V and 1 base at J, leaving 6 bases unmatched. CDR1 and CDR2 from the germline V gene are SGHRS and YFSETQ.

CDR3 protein: CASSLRSGSKETQYF. The CDR3 region has the DNA TGTGCCAGCAGCTTAAGGAGCGGGAGTAAAGAGACCCAGTACTTC. The gene calls are TRBV7-2 and TRBJ2-5; 8 bases are a match to TRBD2. The V segment lost 2 bases and the J segment 3 bases; nucleotides outside the gene matches: 5. Germline-derived CDR1 and CDR2 are SGHTA and FQGNSA. The CDR3 is made up of 15 amino acids. Full variable domain (missing parts from reference TRBV7-2 and TRBJ2-5): GAGVSQSPSNKVTEKGKDVELRCDPISGHTALYWYRQSLGQGLEFLIYFQGNSAPDKSGLPSDRFSAERTGGSVSTLTIQRTQQEDSAVYLCASSLRSGSKETQYFGPGTRLLVL.

The genes are TRBV15 and TRBJ2-1; TRBD2 aligns across 14 bases. CDR3 length equals 18 residues. The V and J ends lost 4 bases and 0 bases, in that order; junction bases with no gene match: 5. Germline CDR1 and CDR2: LNHNV and YYDKDF (reference sequence). The chain's CDR3 is CATSTGLAGGLSYNEQFF. CDR3 sequence (DNA): TGTGCCACCAGCACCGGACTAGCGGGAGGCCTCTCCTACAATGAGCAGTTCTTC.

The CDR3 region has the DNA TGTGCCAGCAGCTTGTTACAAAACTACGAGCAGTACTTC. Its protein product is CASSLLQNYEQYF. The chain carries TRBV5-8 and TRBJ2-7; no clear D gene. Germline V CDR1 and CDR2: SGHTS, YDEGEE. The CDR3 sequence is 13 residues long. The V gene lost 1 base and the J gene lost 3 bases, with 8 bases spanning the gap. Based on the CDR3 plus reference TRBV5-8 and TRBJ2-7, the full variable domain is EAGVTQSPTHLIKTRGQQATLRCSPISGHTSVYWYQQALGLGLQFLLWYDEGEERNRGNFPPRFSGRQFPNYSSELNVNALELEDSALYLCASSLLQNYEQYFGPGTRLTVT.

This clone came up a few times. The identical CDR3 is also encoded by other nucleotide sequences in the sample. This chain connects TRBV3-1 (or the pseudogene TRBV3-2) to TRBJ2-7, with 12 bases identical to TRBD2. The CDR3 loop spans 15 amino acids. V lost 5 bases and J lost 1; bases outside the gene matches: 3. Germline V gene data show CDR1 as LGHDT and CDR2 as YNNKEL (reference sequence). The CDR3 sequence is CASSRLAGVSYEQYF. DNA of the CDR3: TGTGCCAGCAGCAGACTAGCGGGAGTATCCTACGAGCAGTACTTC.

This sequence joins TRBV19 and TRBJ1-5; 9 nucleotides line up with TRBD1. CDR3 size: 16 residues. J was trimmed by 6 bases and V by 5 bases; bases with no gene match: 11. Germline CDR1 reads LNHDA; CDR2 reads SQIVND (reference sequence). DNA of the CDR3: TGTGCCAGTAGTGCCATACAGGGGGCGCAGGGTCAGCCCCAGCATTTT. Protein sequence: CASSAIQGAQGQPQHF.

V gene TRBV18 combines with J gene TRBJ2-2; TRBD2 is a possible D gene (6 bases). CDR1 and CDR2 from the germline V gene are KGHSH and LQKENI. V lost 5 bases, J lost 2 bases, and 18 bases lay in between. The CDR3 runs 17 residues. The CDR3 DNA reads TGTGCCAGCTCATCCACCCAGACAGCGGGCAACACCGGGGAGCTGTTTTTT. Its protein is CASSSTQTAGNTGELFF.

This rearrangement joins TRBV5-1 to TRBJ2-3; 8 nucleotides agree with TRBD2. This CDR3 has 16 residues. V gave up 0 bases and J gave up 2 bases; unmatched junction bases: 5. In germline, CDR1 is SGHRS, CDR2 YFSETQ. CDR3 sequence reads: CASSLAGGRITDTQYF. The CDR3 nucleotides read TGCGCCAGCAGCTTGGCTGGCGGGAGGATCACAGATACGCAGTATTTT.

V gene TRBV6-5 combines with J gene TRBJ2-1, with a possible D match to TRBD1 (5 bases). This CDR3 has 14 amino acids. Trimming took 3 bases from V and 2 from J, leaving 8 bases between them. The germline CDR1 and CDR2 sequences are MNHEY and SVGAGI. In DNA, the CDR3 is TGTGCCAGCAGTTATACAGGACCCTACAATGAGCAGTTCTTC. This encodes CASSYTGPYNEQFF.

The chain uses TRBV4-3 and TRBJ2-1, with 9 bases identical to TRBD1. In germline, CDR1 is LGHNA, CDR2 YSLEER. The CDR3 sequence is 17 residues long. The V segment lost 0 bases and the J segment 2 bases; nucleotides outside the gene matches: 5. This chain's CDR3 is CASSQDLRDRAYNEQFF. CDR3 sequence (DNA): TGCGCCAGCAGCCAAGATTTGCGGGACAGGGCCTACAATGAGCAGTTCTTC.

This sequence joins TRBV3-1 (or the pseudogene TRBV3-2) and TRBJ2-1, with TRBD2 matching over 12 bases. The CDR3 has 15 residues. Germline trimming cut 6 bases from V and 4 bases from J; bases unmatched to any gene: 4. Germline CDR1 and CDR2: LGHDT and YNNKEL (reference sequence). CDR3 loop: CASSRLAGAYNEQFF. In DNA form, the CDR3 reads TGTGCCAGCAGTCGACTAGCGGGAGCGTACAATGAGCAGTTCTTC.

The J gene is TRBJ1-2, the V gene TRBV3-1 (or the pseudogene TRBV3-2), with D tentatively TRBD1 (6 bases). The CDR3 runs to 15 residues. V was cut by 0 bases and J by 5 bases, with 13 bases left in between. Germline loops: CDR1 LGHDT, CDR2 YNNKEL (reference sequence). The CDR3 nucleotides are TGTGCCAGCAGCCAAGACCAGGACAGACCTTATGGCTACACCTTC. Amino acid sequence: CASSQDQDRPYGYTF.

The chain links TRBV4-2 to TRBJ2-3; 8 nucleotides match TRBD2. V dropped 4 bases and J dropped 0; count of bases not matched to a gene: 12. CDR3 length: 18 residues. Germline V gene lookup returns CDR1 LGHNA and CDR2 YNFKEQ. The CDR3 DNA follows: TGTGCCAGCAGCCCCGACGGGCGGGGGGCGATCAGCACAGATACGCAGTATTTT. This translates into CASSPDGRGAISTDTQYF.

This chain joins TRBV5-1 and TRBJ2-2; 10 positions agree with TRBD1. This CDR3 has 16 amino acids. Germline V gene sequence: CDR1 SGHRS, CDR2 YFSETQ. The V segment lost 3 bases and the J segment 3 bases; nucleotides outside the gene matches: 5. In nucleotides, the CDR3 is TGCGCCAGCAGCTGGGGGGACAGGGGTGACACCGGGGAGCTGTTTTTT. It encodes CASSWGDRGDTGELFF.

J is TRBJ2-2 and V is TRBV7-8, with 12 bases aligning to TRBD1. Germline loops: CDR1 SGHVS, CDR2 FQNEAQ. This CDR3 has 17 residues. Trimming took 2 bases from V and 6 from J; bases not matched to a gene: 7. The CDR3 bases are TGTGCCAGCAGCTTAATGGGACAGGGGGCGCTTTCCGGGGAGCTGTTTTTT. The encoded protein is CASSLMGQGALSGELFF.

This clone has just a few counts. The rearrangement joins TRBV6-5 to TRBJ1-4; D is unclear. CDR1 is MNHEY and CDR2 is SVGAGI in the germline V gene. The CDR3 totals 15 residues. V was cut by 0 bases and J by 5 bases, with 10 bases left in between. This CDR3 reads CASSYSPRINEKLFF. The CDR3 DNA sequence: TGTGCCAGCAGTTACTCTCCGAGAATCAATGAAAAACTGTTTTTT.

This clone was detected a few times. The rearrangement uses TRBV5-1 and TRBJ2-3; 7 positions agree with TRBD2. Germline V gives CDR1 SGHRS, CDR2 YFSETQ. Losses at the gene ends were 7 bases for V and 2 bases for J; bases not matched to a gene: 7. The CDR3 has 14 residues. CDR3 DNA: TGCGCCAGCCAGAGGGCGGGAGACACAGATACGCAGTATTTT. Translating gives CASQRAGDTDTQYF.

This chain connects TRBV9 to TRBJ2-1, with unresolved D. Between the trimmed V and J ends, which lost 1 base and 5 bases, there was a span of 13 bases. The CDR3 totals 15 residues. From germline, CDR1 is SGDLS and CDR2 YYNGEE. The CDR3 protein is CASSVRFLSHNEQFF. The DNA of the CDR3 is TGTGCCAGCAGCGTACGGTTTCTGTCACACAATGAGCAGTTCTTC.

A single count supports this clone. V and J are TRBV7-2 and TRBJ2-1; 9 bases agree with TRBD1. Germline trimming cut 0 bases from V and 8 bases from J; bases unmatched to any gene: 5. The CDR3 loop spans 15 amino acids. Germline-derived CDR1 and CDR2 are SGHTA and FQGNSA. The CDR3 loop reads CASSLATGGVDEQFF. In DNA form, the CDR3 reads TGTGCCAGCAGCTTAGCGACAGGGGGAGTCGATGAGCAGTTCTTC.

The V gene is TRBV18, the J gene TRBJ1-2; TRBD1 might be the D (5 bases). Germline CDR1 and CDR2: KGHSH and LQKENI. V dropped 5 bases and J dropped 3 bases, with 10 bases sitting between them. This CDR3 comprises 13 residues. The CDR3 bases are TGTGCCAGCTCATCGACAGAAGACTATGGCTACACCTTC. As protein: CASSSTEDYGYTF.

The chain couples TRBV29-1 to TRBJ2-1; D perhaps matches TRBD1 (5 bases). Trimming stripped 4 bases from V and 6 bases from J, with 7 bases between. Per germline, CDR1 SQVTM and CDR2 ANQGSEA. The CDR3 has 11 residues. The CDR3 protein is CSVGQSNEQFF. The CDR3 region has the DNA TGCAGCGTTGGACAGAGCAATGAGCAGTTCTTC.

A single count supports this clone. The genes are TRBV5-1 and TRBJ1-1; the match to TRBD1 covers 8 bases. Germline V gene lookup returns CDR1 SGHRS and CDR2 YFSETQ. CDR3 length: 14 amino acids. Trimming at V came to 4 bases and at J to 4 bases, leaving 6 bases not matched to a gene. The CDR3 nucleotides read TGCGCCAGCAGCCCAGGGGGCACGGGCACTGAAGCTTTCTTT. Residues: CASSPGGTGTEAFF.

V usage is TRBV20-1 and J usage is TRBJ2-1, with D unclear. From germline, CDR1 is DFQATT and CDR2 SNEGSKA (reference sequence). Trimming cost V 5 bases and J 7 bases, with 9 bases left between them. The CDR3 is made up of 11 amino acids. The DNA for the CDR3 is TGCAGTGCTGCTAGGTTAAATGAGCAGTTCTTC. Protein sequence: CSAARLNEQFF.

The rearrangement uses TRBV5-8 and TRBJ1-1; D perhaps matches TRBD1 (5 bases). V gave up 4 bases and J gave up 7 bases, with 11 bases separating them. The CDR3 extends over 12 amino acids. Germline V gene lookup returns CDR1 SGHTS and CDR2 YDEGEE. The CDR3 loop is CASSTDRFEAFF. The DNA for the CDR3 is TGTGCCAGCAGCACCGACAGATTTGAAGCTTTCTTT.

J is TRBJ2-7 and V is TRBV7-2; D possibly corresponds to TRBD1 (5 bases). V was trimmed by 2 bases and J by 5 bases, leaving 10 bases between them. This CDR3 contains 13 residues. CDR1 and CDR2 from the germline V gene are SGHTA and FQGNSA. The CDR3 loop reads CASSLPGLDEQYF. In DNA, the CDR3 is TGTGCCAGCAGCTTACCAGGGCTAGACGAGCAGTACTTC.

CDR3 protein: CASSLRDRGLYGYTF. Here the CDR3 DNA reads TGTGCCAGCAGCCTCCGGGACAGGGGCCTCTATGGCTACACCTTC. This sequence joins TRBV7-2 and TRBJ1-2; 10 bases align to TRBD1. V lost 5 bases and J lost 4; bases outside the gene matches: 7. Germline V CDR1 and CDR2: SGHTA, FQGNSA. There are 15 residues in the CDR3.

This sequence joins TRBV5-1 and TRBJ2-7, with D tentatively TRBD2 (6 bases). The CDR3 extends over 16 amino acids. The germline V and J ends were trimmed by 4 bases and 0 bases, with 17 bases remaining between them. Germline-derived CDR1 and CDR2 are SGHRS and YFSETQ. DNA of the CDR3: TGCGCCAGCAGCCCGCACCAGGGACTTACCTCCTACGAGCAGTACTTC. This codes for CASSPHQGLTSYEQYF.

V usage is TRBV19 and J usage is TRBJ1-1; D call uncertain. From germline, CDR1 is LNHDA and CDR2 SQIVND (reference sequence). This CDR3 spans 14 amino acids. The V and J ends lost 8 bases and 1 base respectively, with 14 bases between them. This CDR3 is CASGYRATNTEAFF. The DNA for the CDR3 is TGTGCCAGTGGATACAGAGCCACGAACACTGAAGCTTTCTTT.

V is TRBV18 and J is TRBJ1-5, with unresolved D. V lost 4 bases to trimming and J lost 0 bases, with 7 bases between them. Germline V lookup: CDR1 KGHSH, CDR2 LQKENI. There are 14 residues in the CDR3. CDR3 sequence: CASSQRNSNQPQHF. The DNA for the CDR3 is TGTGCCAGCTCACAGCGAAATAGCAATCAGCCCCAGCATTTT. The whole variable domain, filled in from reference TRBV18 and TRBJ1-5, reads NAGVMQNPRHLVRRRGQEARLRCSPMKGHSHVYWYRQLPEEGLKFMVYLQKENIIDESGMPKERFSAEFPKEGPSILRIQQVVRGDSAAYFCASSQRNSNQPQHFGDGTRLSIL.